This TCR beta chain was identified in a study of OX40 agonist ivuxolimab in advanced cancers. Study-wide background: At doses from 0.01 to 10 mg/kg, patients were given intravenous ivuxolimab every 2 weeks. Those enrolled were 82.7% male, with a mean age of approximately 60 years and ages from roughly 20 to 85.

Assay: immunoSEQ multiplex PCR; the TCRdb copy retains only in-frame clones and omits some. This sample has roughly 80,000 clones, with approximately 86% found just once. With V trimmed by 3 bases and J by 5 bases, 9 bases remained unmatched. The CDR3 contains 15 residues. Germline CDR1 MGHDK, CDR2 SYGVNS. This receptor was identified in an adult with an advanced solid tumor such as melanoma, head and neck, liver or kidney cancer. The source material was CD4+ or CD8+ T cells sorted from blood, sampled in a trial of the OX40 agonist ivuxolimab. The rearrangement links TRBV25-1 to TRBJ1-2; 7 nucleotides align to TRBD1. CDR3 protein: CASSDLPQGGYGYTF. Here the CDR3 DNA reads TGTGCCAGCAGTGACCTCCCCCAGGGGGGGTATGGCTACACCTTC.